The clone carrying this T cell receptor (beta chain) was observed a handful of times. This sample is drawn from a study of beta chain features in type 1 diabetes. The CDR3 has 10 residues. The germline V gene encodes CDR1 SQVTM and CDR2 ANQGSEA. V was shortened by 6 bases and J by 7 bases, with 9 bases between the two germline ends. Expressed TCRB transcripts were sequenced, since all the RNA that had been isolated was reverse transcribed. Sequenced by immunoSEQ multiplex PCR; TCRdb stores in-frame clones only, minus some. This sample has around 500,000 clones, with roughly 11% found just once. This sequence originates from a young woman in good health. The J gene is TRBJ1-1, the V gene TRBV29-1; no clear D gene. The sample was naive CD4+ T cells from blood. The CDR3 nucleotides read TGCAGCGTCGCCATCATTGAAGCTTTCTTT. Its translation: CSVAIIEAFF.